This T cell receptor beta chain was obtained from a study of T cell responses to AZD1222 COVID-19 vaccine. Across the study: Combined were second doses at about 4 or about 12 weeks.

Trimming removed 5 bases at V and 5 bases at J, with 9 bases between. There are 12 residues in the CDR3. On this clone itself: Its antigen is unknown.

Study findings and constraints: The study identified only a handful of AZD1222 recipients as seropositive at baseline. Donors skewed white British and female; clonal diversity was possibly underestimated. Researchers report vaccine-associated CD4 TCRs spanning spike, with dominance at 160-218 and 743-854.

Assay: immunoSEQ multiplex PCR; the TCRdb copy retains only in-frame clones and omits some. The table records 150,000 to 200,000 clones, about 92% of them present only once. V gene TRBV12-3 or TRBV12-4 combines with J gene TRBJ1-2; D uncertain. This sequence was found in an adult in good health. The sample here was peripheral blood, taken on day 0 of AZD1222 vaccination. CDR3 DNA sequence: TGTGCCAGCAGTCTCCAGGAGTATGGCTACACCTTC. It encodes CASSLQEYGYTF.